The 22 T cell receptor beta chains presented below share a single source sample, sequenced in a study of T cell responses to AZD1222 COVID-19 vaccine. Sequencing used immunoSEQ multiplex PCR; TCRdb keeps in-frame clones, though not all of them. Among tens of thousands of clones listed, around 73% were seen once. The sequenced sample was peripheral blood, obtained on day 0 of AZD1222 vaccination. Every receptor here comes from an adult in good health.

This chain joins TRBV6-1 and TRBJ1-3, with D unclear. Trimming left V 3 bases short and J 0 bases short, with 12 bases between. The CDR3 is 16 amino acids. Germline values: CDR1 MNHNS, CDR2 SASEGT. CDR3 region: CASSDPTRDSGNTIYF. CDR3 DNA sequence: TGTGCCAGCAGTGACCCCACCCGGGACTCTGGAAACACCATATATTTT.

V usage is TRBV18 and J usage is TRBJ2-5, with a weak D call TRBD2 (5 bases). CDR3 size: 14 residues. Germline CDR1 KGHSH, CDR2 LQKENI. Trimming pared 6 bases from V and 5 bases from J, leaving 16 bases between. CDR3 sequence reads: CASSPLRESETQYF. The CDR3 DNA is TGTGCCAGCTCTCCGTTGAGGGAGTCCGAGACCCAGTACTTC.

The chain employs TRBV19 and TRBJ2-2; TRBD2 might be the D (5 bases). CDR3 length: 13 amino acids. Germline CDR1 reads LNHDA; CDR2 reads SQIVND (reference sequence). Trimming shortened V by 7 bases and J by 5 bases, and 11 bases separated the two germline ends. Here the CDR3 DNA reads TGTGCCAGTATTGAGCGGAATACCGGGGAGCTGTTTTTT. This sequence encodes CASIERNTGELFF. Using reference TRBV19 and TRBJ2-2 for the parts outside the CDR3, the full variable domain is DGGITQSPKYLFRKEGQNVTLSCEQNLNHDAMYWYRQDPGQGLRLIYYSQIVNDFQKGDIAEGYSVSREKKESFPLTVTSAQKNPTAFYLCASIERNTGELFFGEGSRLTVL.

The V call is TRBV5-1, the J call TRBJ2-1; possibly TRBD1 for D (5 bases). V was pared by 4 bases and J by 5 bases, with 16 bases between. The V gene's germline CDR1 is SGHRS and CDR2 YFSETQ. The CDR3 is 15 amino acids. The CDR3 is CASSEGQTANNEQFF. In DNA, the CDR3 is TGCGCCAGCAGCGAAGGACAAACGGCTAACAATGAGCAGTTCTTC.

This clone has only a few counts. This chain links TRBV30 with TRBJ2-5, with 7 bases aligning to TRBD1. Germline loops: CDR1 GTSNPN, CDR2 SVGIG (reference sequence). The J segment lost 5 bases and the V segment lost 3 bases, leaving 6 bases of the junction unmatched. The CDR3 has 13 amino acids. CDR3 DNA: TGTGCCTGGAGCCACAGGGGTAGGGAGACCCAGTACTTC. This sequence encodes CAWSHRGRETQYF.

The chain is built from TRBV7-6 and TRBJ1-3; D might be TRBD1 (5 bases). The CDR3 has 18 residues. Germline V lookup: CDR1 SGHVS, CDR2 FNYEAQ. With 0 bases removed from V and 4 bases from J, the gap between germline ends came to 19 bases. CDR3 amino acids: CASSLAWRGPRGGNTIYF. The CDR3 bases are TGTGCCAGCAGCTTAGCGTGGAGGGGTCCAAGAGGGGGAAACACCATATATTTT.

The chain is built from TRBV2 and TRBJ2-1; D unclear. Germline values: CDR1 SNHLY, CDR2 FYNNEI. Trimming shortened V by 6 bases and J by 1 base, and 13 bases separated the two germline ends. This CDR3 region has 15 residues. The CDR3 spells CASSPERESYNEQFF. The DNA for the CDR3 is TGTGCCAGCAGCCCCGAGCGCGAATCCTACAATGAGCAGTTCTTC.

This clone occurred a few times. The CDR3, as DNA: TGTGCCATCAGTGTCGGGTCGAGCGGGAGGAACACCGGGGAGCTGTTTTTT. Translating it yields CAISVGSSGRNTGELFF. V usage is TRBV10-3 and J usage is TRBJ2-2; 8 bases fit TRBD2. Per the germline V gene, CDR1 is ENHRY and CDR2 is SYGVKD. Unmatched junction bases numbered 8, after V lost 4 bases and J lost 1 base. The CDR3 is 17 amino acids.

The chain joins TRBV6-1 to TRBJ2-7, with D possibly matching TRBD2 (5 bases). From germline, CDR1 is MNHNS and CDR2 SASEGT. This CDR3 spans 14 amino acids. With 7 bases removed from V and 3 bases from J, the gap between germline ends came to 16 bases. CDR3 coding DNA: TGTGCCAGCACCCCCAGCGGTGGCGACTACGAGCAGTACTTC. Translating gives CASTPSGGDYEQYF.

This rearrangement joins TRBV15 to TRBJ2-1; no firm D call. The V gene's germline CDR1 is LNHNV and CDR2 YYDKDF (reference sequence). There are 16 residues in the CDR3. With 6 bases removed from V and 3 bases from J, the gap between germline ends came to 18 bases. CDR3 in DNA: TGTGCCACCAGGAAGGGATCCGCTTTCATCTACAATGAGCAGTTCTTC. Its protein product is CATRKGSAFIYNEQFF.

The rearrangement links TRBV5-5 to TRBJ2-7; no reliable D call. Germline CDR1 is SGHKS and CDR2 is YYEKEE (reference sequence). Trimming left V 0 bases short and J 0 bases short, with 10 bases between. The CDR3 extends over 15 amino acids. The CDR3 protein is CASSLEAQSSYEQYF. CDR3 bases: TGTGCCAGCAGCTTGGAGGCCCAAAGCTCCTACGAGCAGTACTTC.

The sample holds a few counts of this clone. The J gene is TRBJ2-1, the V gene TRBV11-3, with D possibly matching TRBD2 (5 bases). V dropped 2 bases and J dropped 3 bases, with 14 bases sitting between them. Per the germline V gene, CDR1 is SGHNT and CDR2 is YENEEA. The CDR3 contains 16 residues. CDR3 loop: CASSLWAGAGYNEQFF. CDR3 in DNA: TGTGCCAGCAGCTTATGGGCGGGCGCGGGCTACAATGAGCAGTTCTTC.

V and J are TRBV10-3 and TRBJ2-5, with 7 nucleotides matching TRBD1. CDR1 and CDR2 (germline): ENHRY, SYGVKD. Germline trimming cut 2 bases from V and 1 base from J; bases unmatched to any gene: 4. CDR3 length: 15 amino acids. DNA for the CDR3: TGTGCCATCAGTGAGCGGACAGGTAGCCAAGAGACCCAGTACTTC. It yields the protein CAISERTGSQETQYF.

The genes are TRBV5-1 and TRBJ1-2; D is undetermined. Germline CDR1 and CDR2: SGHRS and YFSETQ. The CDR3 consists of 13 residues. Between the trimmed V and J ends, which lost 4 bases and 6 bases, there was a span of 13 bases. The CDR3 here is CASSPWEGHGYTF. CDR3 nucleotides: TGCGCCAGCAGCCCGTGGGAAGGGCATGGCTACACCTTC.

The chain's CDR3 is CASSLENGRSPLHF. The DNA for the CDR3 is TGTGCCAGCAGCTTAGAGAATGGGAGATCACCCCTCCACTTT. The gene calls are TRBV7-9 and TRBJ1-6; D remains ambiguous. Germline lookup yields CDR1 SEHNR and CDR2 FQNEAQ (reference sequence). The CDR3 extends over 14 amino acids. V gave up 1 base and J gave up 10 bases, with 11 bases separating them.

This rearrangement joins TRBV5-4 to TRBJ1-4, with D unresolved. This CDR3 contains 12 residues. CDR1 and CDR2 from the germline V gene are SGHNT and YYREEE (reference sequence). V was pared by 4 bases and J by 11 bases, with 12 bases between. CDR3: CASSQTDGKLFF. The CDR3 bases are TGTGCCAGCAGCCAGACCGATGGGAAACTGTTTTTT.

The gene calls are TRBV7-2 and TRBJ2-4; D assignment may be TRBD1 or TRBD2 (5 bases each). The CDR3 contains 12 residues. Trimming shortened V by 2 bases and J by 9 bases, and 8 bases separated the two germline ends. Germline-derived CDR1 and CDR2 are SGHTA and FQGNSA. The chain's CDR3 is CASSLKGTIQYF. CDR3 coding DNA: TGTGCCAGCAGCTTAAAGGGGACCATTCAGTACTTC.

CDR3 DNA sequence: TGTGCCAGCAGCTTGGAAACCCTCACTGAAGCTTTCTTT. This codes for CASSLETLTEAFF. This chain joins TRBV5-6 and TRBJ1-1; D remains ambiguous. CDR3 length: 13 residues. The germline V gene has CDR1 SGHDT and CDR2 YYEEEE. With 0 bases removed from V and 4 bases from J, the gap between germline ends came to 7 bases.

The rearrangement joins TRBV4-3 to TRBJ2-5; 10 bases match TRBD2. V shed 6 bases and J 0 bases; nucleotides not matched to a gene: 7. From germline, CDR1 is LGHNA and CDR2 YSLEER. The CDR3 is made up of 16 amino acids. CDR3 nucleotide sequence: TGCGCCAGCAGTCCTAAGACTAGCGGGTACCAAGAGACCCAGTACTTC. It encodes CASSPKTSGYQETQYF.

There are a few counts of this clone. The rearrangement uses TRBV5-4 and TRBJ2-3; D gene unclear. The length of the CDR3 is 15 residues. Trimming pared 1 base from V and 5 bases from J, leaving 14 bases between. Germline loops: CDR1 SGHNT, CDR2 YYREEE (reference sequence). CDR3 in amino acids: CASSLRDSSVDTQYF. In DNA, the CDR3 is TGTGCCAGCAGCTTGCGAGACTCCTCGGTAGATACGCAGTATTTT.

Here the CDR3 DNA reads TGCGCCAGCAGTTGGGACAGGGCCAATGAGCAGTTCTTC. It encodes CASSWDRANEQFF. The V gene is TRBV5-1, the J gene TRBJ2-1, with 9 bases identical to TRBD1. In germline, CDR1 is SGHRS, CDR2 YFSETQ. The CDR3 covers 13 residues. J was trimmed by 6 bases and V by 5 bases; bases with no gene match: 3.

The rearrangement uses TRBV5-4 and TRBJ2-1; D may be TRBD2 (5 bases). With 4 bases removed from V and 3 bases from J, the gap between germline ends came to 11 bases. This CDR3 region has 14 residues. Per germline, CDR1 SGHNT and CDR2 YYREEE (reference sequence). The CDR3 coding sequence is TGTGCCAGCAGCCAGCGGAGCTACTACAATGAGCAGTTCTTC. Translated: CASSQRSYYNEQFF.